Below are 17 T cell receptor beta chains sequenced from a single sample in a study of technical replicates of blood from a handful of donors. Clones were sequenced by immunoSEQ multiplex PCR, and TCRdb holds only the in-frame ones, with some missing. This table has some 93,000 clones, around 96% appearing once. Material for sequencing was T cells isolated from PBMCs. These receptors all come from a human donor in good health.

The rearrangement uses TRBV4-1 and TRBJ2-7; 10 nucleotides agree with TRBD1. The CDR3 has 16 residues. Germline-derived CDR1 and CDR2 are MGHRA and YSYEKL. The trim removed 5 bases at V and 4 bases at J, leaving 11 bases unmatched. The CDR3 DNA follows: TGCGCCAGCAGCGGGGTCCGGACAGGGGGTTATTACGAGCAGTACTTC. Amino acid sequence: CASSGVRTGGYYEQYF.

This chain links TRBV28 with TRBJ2-7; 7 bases fit TRBD1. There are 14 residues in the CDR3. Germline V CDR1 and CDR2: MDHEN, SYDVKM. The V segment lost 8 bases and the J segment 1 base; nucleotides outside the gene matches: 8. The CDR3 bases are TGTGCCAGCCAGACAGGGACCAATTCCTACGAGCAGTACTTC. It is translated as CASQTGTNSYEQYF.

This clone has just one count. The chain combines TRBV9 with TRBJ2-3, with TRBD2 identical over 8 bases. V was pared by 0 bases and J by 3 bases, with 3 bases of the junction left unmatched. From germline, CDR1 is SGDLS and CDR2 YYNGEE. The CDR3 extends over 15 amino acids. This chain's CDR3 is CASSVVAGQTDTQYF. The DNA for the CDR3 is TGTGCCAGCAGCGTAGTAGCGGGGCAAACAGATACGCAGTATTTT.

Only one count was recorded for this clone. The genes are TRBV7-6 and TRBJ1-6, with 7 bases fitting TRBD1. Looked up from germline, CDR1 is SGHVS and CDR2 is FNYEAQ. The CDR3 extends over 14 amino acids. Losses at the gene ends were 7 bases for V and 6 bases for J; bases not matched to a gene: 6. The CDR3 sequence is CASTKGTVNSPLHF. DNA for the CDR3: TGTGCCAGCACCAAAGGGACAGTTAATTCACCCCTCCACTTT.

V gene TRBV7-3 combines with J gene TRBJ2-1; 8 bases fit TRBD2. V lost 4 bases, J lost 4 bases, and 6 bases stayed unmatched. Germline-derived CDR1 and CDR2 are SGHTA and FQGTGA. This CDR3 comprises 15 residues. Written as DNA, the CDR3 is TGTGCCAGCAGCTACGATCGGGGGGGATACAATGAGCAGTTCTTC. It is translated as CASSYDRGGYNEQFF.

CDR3 sequence reads: CASSNDRGGQGYSGNTIYF. The CDR3 DNA reads TGTGCCAGCAGCAACGACAGGGGGGGACAGGGTTACTCTGGAAACACCATATATTTT. This chain links TRBV21-1 with TRBJ1-3; no DNA check was done on the table's D call, TRBD1. TRBV21-1 is shown as a pseudogene. This CDR3 spans 19 amino acids.

This chain connects TRBV28 to TRBJ2-1, with TRBD2 as a possible D gene (6 bases). Germline V lookup: CDR1 MDHEN, CDR2 SYDVKM. The CDR3 covers 11 residues. Trimming removed 8 bases from V and 4 bases from J, with 6 bases in between. The CDR3 nucleotides read TGTGCCAGCCGGGAGTACAATGAGCAGTTCTTC. This translates into CASREYNEQFF.

The chain employs TRBV6-1 and TRBJ2-7, with 11 bases fitting TRBD1. There are 15 residues in the CDR3. V lost 3 bases and J lost 3; bases outside the gene matches: 4. Germline V gene data show CDR1 as MNHNS and CDR2 as SASEGT. For the CDR3, the DNA is TGTGCCAGCAGTGATCCGGGACAGGGGGTCTACGAGCAGTACTTC. This codes for CASSDPGQGVYEQYF.

The rearrangement joins TRBV6-5 to TRBJ2-5, with 12 bases that match TRBD1. The CDR3 contains 16 residues. Germline CDR1 and CDR2: MNHEY and SVGAGI. The ends lost 2 bases at V and 5 bases at J; junction bases unmatched: 6. The CDR3 DNA sequence: TGTGCCAGCAGTTACGCGGGACAGGGGGCTGGGGAGACCCAGTACTTC. Encoded protein: CASSYAGQGAGETQYF.

The chain carries TRBV5-1 and TRBJ1-3; D is uncertain. The CDR3 spans 15 residues. V was cut by 1 base and J by 4 bases, with 12 bases left in between. In germline, CDR1 is SGHRS, CDR2 YFSETQ. The CDR3 sequence: CASSLSYPGGNTIYF. The CDR3 nucleotides read TGCGCCAGCAGCTTGTCGTATCCGGGAGGAAACACCATATATTTT.

This clone was observed a handful of times. The genes are TRBV7-3 and TRBJ2-1, with 8 positions matching TRBD1. Germline CDR1 is SGHTA and CDR2 is FQGTGA. This CDR3 spans 15 amino acids. V dropped 2 bases and J dropped 4; count of bases not matched to a gene: 4. The CDR3: CASSLLGTGYNEQFF. The CDR3 DNA follows: TGTGCCAGCAGCTTACTCGGGACAGGTTACAATGAGCAGTTCTTC. Based on the CDR3 plus reference TRBV7-3 and TRBJ2-1, the full variable domain is GAGVSQTPSNKVTEKGKYVELRCDPISGHTALYWYRQSLGQGPEFLIYFQGTGAADDSGLPNDRFFAVRPEGSVSTLKIQRTERGDSAVYLCASSLLGTGYNEQFFGPGTRLTVL.

The chain carries TRBV19 and TRBJ2-1, with 9 bases identical to TRBD2. The germline V gene has CDR1 LNHDA and CDR2 SQIVND (reference sequence). The CDR3 totals 15 residues. V lost 1 base to trimming and J lost 3 bases; unmatched junction nucleotides: 1. CDR3 residues: CASSIGTSVYNEQFF. The DNA of the CDR3 is TGTGCCAGTAGTATAGGGACTAGCGTCTACAATGAGCAGTTCTTC.

This clone was observed once. The chain couples TRBV27 to TRBJ2-3; 11 nucleotides line up with TRBD2. In germline, CDR1 is MNHEY, CDR2 SMNVEV (reference sequence). The CDR3 consists of 15 residues. With V trimmed by 5 bases and J by 5 bases, 6 bases remained unmatched. Written as DNA, the CDR3 is TGTGCCAGCAGTCCAATAGCGGGGGGGGGAGATACGCAGTATTTT. This translates into CASSPIAGGGDTQYF.

The DNA of the CDR3 is TGTGCCAGCAGCATCTGGACAGGGCCCTACGAGCAGTACTTC. Its translation: CASSIWTGPYEQYF. This chain uses TRBV5-5 with TRBJ2-7, with 8 bases fitting TRBD1. Trimming at V came to 4 bases and at J to 2 bases, leaving 5 bases not matched to a gene. Germline CDR1 reads SGHKS; CDR2 reads YYEKEE (reference sequence). The length of the CDR3 is 14 residues.

The chain is built from TRBV5-1 and TRBJ2-1, with 7 bases lining up with TRBD2. This CDR3 contains 14 residues. Trimming at V came to 2 bases and at J to 6 bases, leaving 5 bases not matched to a gene. Germline values: CDR1 SGHRS, CDR2 YFSETQ. The CDR3 region is CASSFAGVGNEQFF. CDR3 in DNA: TGCGCCAGCAGCTTTGCGGGAGTAGGCAATGAGCAGTTCTTC.

The rearrangement links TRBV28 to TRBJ2-7, with unresolved D. CDR3 length equals 14 residues. Trimming left V 3 bases short and J 9 bases short, with 18 bases between. Germline loops: CDR1 MDHEN, CDR2 SYDVKM. The CDR3 reads CASSFVGTIPGQYF. As DNA, the CDR3 is TGTGCCAGCAGTTTTGTAGGAACAATACCAGGGCAGTACTTC.

The chain employs TRBV7-8 and TRBJ2-7; 10 bases match TRBD2. V lost 6 bases, J lost 6 bases, and 11 bases stayed unmatched. Germline-derived CDR1 and CDR2 are SGHVS and FQNEAQ. This CDR3 has 15 residues. CDR3 sequence (DNA): TGTGCCAGCAGACCAACTAGCGGGGTAAGGAGCGAGCAGTACTTC. This encodes CASRPTSGVRSEQYF.